This T cell receptor beta chain was documented in a study of blood T cell repertoires in COVID-19 (TCRdb year 2020). Study-wide context: The collaborator samples originated in the United States, Italy and Spain and spanned the acute and convalescent phases of COVID-19. HLA class I and class II types, where available, came from metadata supplied by the sample provider rather than from assay-based typing. A de-identified subject ID, COVID-19 status, age in years and sex were almost always included in the sample metadata. The material from the prospective study consisted of cDNA or gDNA derived from T cells, B-cell-depleted T cells, or PBMCs. The samples were drawn from two sources: the first 160 participants of the ongoing ImmuneRACE study, and over 1,000 subjects contributed by 6 global collaborators. The repertoires were made available in a free public database intended to serve as a resource for research on the immune response to SARS-CoV-2. Deeply sampled blood TCRbeta repertoires from subjects exposed to, actively infected with, or recovered from COVID-19 were included in the dataset.

Points on this clone: It has no known antigen specificity. No much larger clone exists at a distance of one base, and base qualities are not known.

Participants in the prospective study were aged about 18 to 95 years, lived in about two dozen United States geographic areas, and enrolled through a virtual design. In the prospective study, participants were assigned to cohorts based on the clinical history participants reported in a screening survey and a study questionnaire. In the prospective study, mobile phlebotomists collected whole blood, serum and a nasopharyngeal or oropharyngeal swab from each participant. Additional blood draws and questionnaires over a 2-month period could optionally be provided by prospective study participants. Prospective study blood samples were shipped either frozen or at room temperature before DNA extraction. Taken from the germline V gene (reference sequence), the CDR1 and CDR2 loops are SSHAT and FNYEAQ. The CDR3 spans 15 residues, from the cysteine through the phenylalanine. The sequence is cut down to CDR3 DNA, 45 bases in frame from base 1. Germline trimming amounts to 5 bases on V and 6 bases on J, with 10 as the count of junction bases outside the gene matches.

General findings and caveats noted by the study authors: Clinical and demographic metadata were provided uncurated, with the amount varying by source and participant.

TCRbeta CDR3 regions were amplified from genomic DNA by means of the immunoSEQ Assay, a bias-controlled multiplex PCR. The paper's data handling went like this. The number of nucleated cells in each sample was estimated from the amplification of reference gene primers within the assay. To quantify the absolute abundance of each unique TCRbeta CDR3 rearrangement, sequence reads were collapsed and filtered. For each sample, productive Simpson clonality was calculated as the square root of Simpson's diversity index over productive rearrangements. Here the immuneACCESS table is served through TCRdb, limited to in-frame sequences with V and J called. Missing clones are a known gap in these copies; in checked studies unresolved V genes cover under half, and the rest lacks a known reason. V, J and clone size derive from that table, while D and trimming were established from the DNA sequence. For this sample there are some 190,000 clones; over 75% appear just once. Around 4.5% of the sample belongs to the ten largest clones.

The source of this sequence is a young man with acute COVID-19. Recombination joined TRBV7-7 with TRBJ2-7, with 10 central nucleotides matching TRBD2. The specimen sequenced was PBMCs or T cells enriched from blood (not recorded which). The DNA is as follows: TGTGCCAGCAGCAACCGACTAGCGGGCCTCGCCGAGCAGTACTTC. Its coded protein is CASSNRLAGLAEQYF.